Listed here is a single T cell receptor (beta chain). Its antigen is currently unknown. This entry comes from a study of regulatory T cells in long-lasting Graves disease. General observations from the study: TRBV28, TRBJ1-2 and TRBJ2-5 were favored in persistent disease.

Time point: persistent/refractory GD, antithyroid drugs over 5 years with positive TRAb. RNA extracted from PBMCs served as the sequencing template. Trimming took 4 bases from V and 0 from J, leaving 8 bases between them. CDR3 length: 14 residues. In building TCR beta libraries, iRepertoire HTBI primers were used together with Arm-PCR of CDR3 regions. In TCRdb, the multiplex PCR reads were re-called with MiXCR into one record per CDR3 protein. Of 350,000 to 500,000 distinct CDR3 sequences in the sample, over 20% were seen once. The material sequenced was peripheral blood mononuclear cells (PBMCs), taken when the disease was refractory, from a patient treated with antithyroid drugs. The chain uses TRBV12-3 or TRBV12-4 and TRBJ2-3; D is unresolved. This TCR was recovered from a female donor with Graves disease. The CDR3 DNA is TGTGCCAGCAGTTCTCTAATTAGCACAGATACGCAGTATTTT. This translates into CASSSLISTDTQYF.